This is a list of T cell receptor beta chains from one sample in a study of T cell changes during pregnancy in multiple sclerosis. The table came from immunoSEQ multiplex PCR; TCRdb's copy has only in-frame clones and leaves some out. The sample shows more than 60,000 clones, about 89% of them seen only once. Sequenced material: peripheral blood, taken in the second trimester of pregnancy. The receptors were sampled from a female donor with multiple sclerosis, enrolled in a pregnancy study. Both conserved end residues are part of each CDR3. The D gene is left open where the match is weak. Expanded clones get a size class; other rows say once, few or many, or leave the size out.

TRBV19	14	NA	NA	TRBJ1-2	CASSQTVGAYGYTF	TGTGCCAGTAGTCAGACTGTGGGGGCTTATGGCTACACCTTC
TRBV6-1	14	NA	NA	TRBJ1-3	CASSDRSTGNTIYF	TGTGCCAGCAGTGATCGGAGCACTGGAAACACCATATATTTT
TRBV11-2	16	NA	NA	TRBJ2-2	CASSLIRDSNTGELFF	TGTGCCAGCAGCTTAATCCGGGATTCGAACACCGGGGAGCTGTTTTTT
TRBV27	12	NA	TRBD1	TRBJ2-7	CASRGTGYEQYF	TGTGCCAGCCGAGGGACAGGCTACGAGCAGTACTTC
TRBV5-1	14	NA	NA	TRBJ2-2	CASSSQGNTGELFF	TGCGCCAGCAGCTCACAGGGAAACACCGGGGAGCTGTTTTTT
TRBV6-5	16	once	TRBD1	TRBJ1-5	CASSYTGTGADQPQHF	TGTGCCAGCAGTTACACCGGGACAGGGGCAGATCAGCCCCAGCATTTT
TRBV7-2	13	NA	TRBD1	TRBJ2-4	CASSYRGQNIQYF	TGTGCCAGCAGCTACAGGGGCCAAAACATTCAGTACTTC
TRBV2	14	NA	NA	TRBJ2-3	CASSALDYTDTQYF	TGTGCCAGCAGTGCCCTTGACTACACAGATACGCAGTATTTT
TRBV4-3	14	NA	NA	TRBJ1-2	CASSQARGNYGYTF	TGCGCCAGCAGCCAAGCCCGCGGTAACTATGGCTACACCTTC
TRBV9	17	once	NA	TRBJ2-2	CASSVPVSDANTGELFF	TGTGCCAGCAGCGTCCCCGTGAGCGACGCGAACACCGGGGAGCTGTTTTTT
TRBV30	11	few	NA	TRBJ1-1	CAWSATVEAFF	TGTGCCTGGAGCGCAACAGTTGAAGCTTTCTTT
TRBV10-2	17	NA	TRBD2	TRBJ2-6	CASRRTSASSGANVLTF	TGCGCCAGCAGACGGACTAGCGCCAGCTCTGGGGCCAACGTCCTGACTTTC
TRBV19	14	NA	NA	TRBJ1-1	CASYKTGRFTEAFF	TGTGCCAGTTATAAAACAGGGCGTTTCACTGAAGCTTTCTTT
TRBV11-3	15	NA	TRBD2	TRBJ2-1	CASSLDRGEDNEQFF	TGTGCCAGCAGCTTAGATCGGGGGGAGGACAATGAGCAGTTCTTC
TRBV27	16	NA	NA	TRBJ1-6	CASRAGASSYNSPLHF	TGTGCCAGCAGGGCAGGGGCGAGCTCCTATAATTCACCCCTCCACTTT
TRBV19	16	NA	TRBD2	TRBJ2-5	CASGLAGGRIGETQYF	TGTGCCAGTGGACTAGCGGGGGGGCGAATTGGAGAGACCCAGTACTTC
TRBV15	16	NA	TRBD2	TRBJ2-3	CATSRKAGVGADTQYF	TGTGCCACCAGCCGAAAGGCGGGAGTGGGCGCAGATACGCAGTATTTT
TRBV5-1	14	NA	NA	TRBJ1-1	CASSLEAANTEAFF	TGCGCCAGCAGCTTGGAGGCGGCGAACACTGAAGCTTTCTTT
TRBV19	14	NA	NA	TRBJ2-7	CASSIGGGTYEQYF	TGTGCCAGTAGTATCGGAGGGGGCACATACGAGCAGTACTTC
TRBV4-3	15	NA	TRBD1	TRBJ1-5	CASSYDRERNQPQHF	TGCGCCAGCAGCTACGACAGGGAACGCAATCAGCCCCAGCATTTT
TRBV19	14	NA	NA	TRBJ1-5	CASSPSGGNQPQHF	TGTGCCAGTAGCCCAAGCGGGGGCAATCAGCCCCAGCATTTT
TRBV27	16	NA	TRBD2	TRBJ2-7	CASSLSWREGRYEQYF	TGTGCCAGCAGTTTATCCTGGCGGGAGGGCCGGTACGAGCAGTACTTC
TRBV6-5	15	NA	NA	TRBJ1-6	CASSLGAGGWSPLHF	TGTGCCAGCAGTTTGGGGGCGGGGGGTTGGTCACCCCTCCACTTT
TRBV4-1	17	NA	TRBD2	TRBJ2-2	CASSQGSPRGGTGELFF	TGCGCCAGCAGCCAAGGTTCGCCTAGGGGAGGGACCGGGGAGCTGTTTTTT
TRBV7-9	14	NA	TRBD2	TRBJ2-5	CASSLFAGEETQYF	TGTGCCAGCAGCTTATTTGCGGGGGAAGAGACCCAGTACTTC
TRBV5-1	13	NA	NA	TRBJ1-5	CASSFGGDQPQHF	TGCGCCAGCAGCTTCGGGGGAGATCAGCCCCAGCATTTT
TRBV4-2	17	once	NA	TRBJ1-3	CASSQVDSLSSGNTIYF	TGTGCCAGCAGCCAAGTTGACAGTTTGTCCTCTGGAAACACCATATATTTT
TRBV4-1	15	NA	NA	TRBJ2-7	CASSQDGQSSYEQYF	TGCGCCAGCAGCCAAGATGGACAGAGCTCCTACGAGCAGTACTTC
TRBV6-6	13	NA	TRBD2	TRBJ2-7	CASSPGGRGEQYF	TGTGCCAGCAGCCCCGGGGGGAGAGGGGAGCAGTACTTC
TRBV7-9	14	few	NA	TRBJ2-5	CASSLGGRKETQYF	TGTGCCAGCAGCTTAGGAGGTCGGAAAGAGACCCAGTACTTC
TRBV30	14	NA	TRBD2	TRBJ2-3	CAWEREKGTDTQYF	TGTGCCTGGGAGCGGGAGAAAGGCACAGATACGCAGTATTTT
TRBV29-1	13	NA	TRBD1	TRBJ1-1	CSVVRAGGSEAFF	TGCAGCGTTGTTAGGGCAGGGGGATCTGAAGCTTTCTTT
TRBV7-2	15	NA	NA	TRBJ2-2	CASSKDWGNTGELFF	TGTGCCAGCAGCAAGGACTGGGGGAACACCGGGGAGCTGTTTTTT
TRBV5-1	14	NA	NA	TRBJ1-2	CASSPSFQAYGYTF	TGCGCCAGCAGCCCGTCCTTCCAAGCGTATGGCTACACCTTC
TRBV6-5	15	NA	NA	TRBJ1-1	CASGGVGSPNTEAFF	TGTGCCAGCGGGGGGGTGGGGTCCCCGAACACTGAAGCTTTCTTT
TRBV11-3	16	NA	TRBD2	TRBJ2-3	CASSPELAGGGDTQYF	TGTGCCAGCAGCCCAGAACTAGCGGGAGGTGGTGATACGCAGTATTTT
TRBV19	13	NA	TRBD1	TRBJ2-7	CASRVGQGYEQYF	TGTGCCAGTAGGGTGGGACAGGGCTACGAGCAGTACTTC
TRBV28	17	once	NA	TRBJ1-5	CASLQGNGEDSNQPQHF	TGTGCCAGCCTCCAGGGTAATGGGGAAGATAGCAATCAGCCCCAGCATTTT
TRBV19	13	NA	NA	TRBJ1-6	CASSITGWPPLHF	TGTGCCAGTAGTATCACAGGGTGGCCACCCCTCCACTTT
TRBV27	14	NA	NA	TRBJ1-2	CASSHRQTNYGYTF	TGTGCCAGCAGTCACCGACAGACTAACTATGGCTACACCTTC
TRBV19	17	NA	TRBD1	TRBJ2-1	CASSISPRRGPYNEQFF	TGTGCCAGTAGTATCTCCCCTCGCAGGGGGCCCTACAATGAGCAGTTCTTC